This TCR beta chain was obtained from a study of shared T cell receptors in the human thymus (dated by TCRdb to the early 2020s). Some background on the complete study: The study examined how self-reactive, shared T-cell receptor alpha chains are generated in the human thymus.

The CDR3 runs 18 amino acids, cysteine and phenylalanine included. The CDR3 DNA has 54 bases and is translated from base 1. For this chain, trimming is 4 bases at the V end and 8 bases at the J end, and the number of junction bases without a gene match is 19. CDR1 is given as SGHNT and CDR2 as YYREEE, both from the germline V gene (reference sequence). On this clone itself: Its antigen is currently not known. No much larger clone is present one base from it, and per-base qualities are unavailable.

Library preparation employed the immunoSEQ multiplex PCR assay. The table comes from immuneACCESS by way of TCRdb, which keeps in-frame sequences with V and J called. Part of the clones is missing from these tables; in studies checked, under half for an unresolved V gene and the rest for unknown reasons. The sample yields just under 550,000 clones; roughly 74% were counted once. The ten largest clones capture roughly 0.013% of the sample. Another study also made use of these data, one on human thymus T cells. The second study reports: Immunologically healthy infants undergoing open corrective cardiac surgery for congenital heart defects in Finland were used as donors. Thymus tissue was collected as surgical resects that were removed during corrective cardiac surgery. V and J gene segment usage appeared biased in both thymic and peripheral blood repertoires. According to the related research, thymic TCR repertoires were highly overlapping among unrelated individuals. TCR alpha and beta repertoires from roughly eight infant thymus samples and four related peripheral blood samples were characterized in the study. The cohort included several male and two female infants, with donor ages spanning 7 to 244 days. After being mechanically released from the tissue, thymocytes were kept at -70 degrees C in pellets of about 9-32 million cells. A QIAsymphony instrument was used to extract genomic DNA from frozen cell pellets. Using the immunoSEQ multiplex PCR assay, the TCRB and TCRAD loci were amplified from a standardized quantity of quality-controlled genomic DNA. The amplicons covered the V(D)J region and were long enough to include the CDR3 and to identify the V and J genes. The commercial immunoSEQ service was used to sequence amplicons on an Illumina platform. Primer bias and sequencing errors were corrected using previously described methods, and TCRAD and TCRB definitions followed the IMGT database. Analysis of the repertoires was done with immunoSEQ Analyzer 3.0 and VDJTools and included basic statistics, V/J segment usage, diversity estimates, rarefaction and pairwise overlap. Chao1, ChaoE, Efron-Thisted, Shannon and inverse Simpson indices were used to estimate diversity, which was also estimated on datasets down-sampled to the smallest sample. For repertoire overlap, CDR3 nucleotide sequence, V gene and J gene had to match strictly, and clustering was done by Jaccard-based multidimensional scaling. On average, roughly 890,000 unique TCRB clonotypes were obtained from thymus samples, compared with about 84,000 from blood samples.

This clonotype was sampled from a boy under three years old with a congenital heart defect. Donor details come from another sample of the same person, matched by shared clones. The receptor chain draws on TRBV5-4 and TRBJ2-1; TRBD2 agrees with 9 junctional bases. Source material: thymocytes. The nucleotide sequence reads TGTGCCAGCAGCCCGACCCGGTCCGGGACTAGCATCATGCATGAGCAGTTCTTC. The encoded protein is CASSPTRSGTSIMHEQFF.